This TCR beta chain was sequenced for a study of T cells in Graves' hyperthyroidism and ophthalmopathy. Researchers amplified the TCR beta CDR3 regions from RNA transcripts. HTBI primers were the set used in a first-round RT-PCR of the TCR CDR3. TCRdb re-derived calls from the multiplex PCR reads in MiXCR, one entry per CDR3 protein. The sample includes approximately 600,000 distinct CDR3 sequences, around 14% seen only once; the top ten take approximately 6.4%. This clonotype was seen ten or more times. This clonotype originated in a woman younger than 30 with Graves' ophthalmopathy. Sequenced sample: blood.

CDR3 amino acids: CASSLASGGFPYEQYF. The CDR3 coding sequence is TGTGCCAGCAGCTTAGCTTCAGGGGGCTTCCCCTACGAGCAGTACTTC. The rearrangement links TRBV7-2 to TRBJ2-7; 8 nucleotides line up with TRBD1. The CDR3 extends over 16 amino acids. J gave up 2 bases and V 0 bases, and 6 bases lay outside the gene matches. CDR1 is SGHTA and CDR2 is FQGNSA in the germline V gene.